Presented here are 29 T cell receptor beta chains from one specimen sequenced in a study of blood T cell repertoires in COVID-19. The table came from immunoSEQ multiplex PCR; TCRdb's copy has only in-frame clones and leaves some out. This sample carries some 220,000 clones, 80% to 95% of them seen once, and the ten largest clones take around 0.83%. Sequenced: peripheral blood. Receptor source: a man younger than 40 with COVID-19, enrolled during active disease.

The CDR3 DNA reads as TGTGCCAGCAGTGAGTCAGGGGTCCTTCATCAGCCCCAGCATTTT. Encoded protein: CASSESGVLHQPQHF. The rearrangement links TRBV6-1 to TRBJ1-5, with a tentative D call TRBD1 (6 bases). The germline V gene has CDR1 MNHNS and CDR2 SASEGT. The CDR3 spans 15 residues. Trimming shortened V by 3 bases and J by 5 bases, and 14 bases separated the two germline ends.

V usage is TRBV7-2 and J usage is TRBJ2-7; 7 bases align to TRBD2. V lost 4 bases, J lost 0 bases, and 6 bases stayed unmatched. There are 15 residues in the CDR3. The germline CDR1 and CDR2 sequences are SGHTA and FQGNSA. This CDR3 is CASSSGTTSSYEQYF. CDR3 coding DNA: TGTGCCAGCAGCTCCGGGACTACGAGCTCCTACGAGCAGTACTTC.

The V call is TRBV5-1, the J call TRBJ2-7; 14 bases match TRBD2. CDR3 size: 15 residues. Germline assignment: CDR1 SGHRS and CDR2 YFSETQ. Germline trimming cut 4 bases from V and 5 bases from J; bases unmatched to any gene: 5. CDR3 sequence (DNA): TGCGCCAGCAGCCCGGGACTAGCGGGGGTGAACGAGCAGTACTTC. Its protein product is CASSPGLAGVNEQYF.

The CDR3 loop reads CASSLGSTGYSPLHF. The CDR3 coding sequence is TGTGCCAGCAGCTTAGGGAGTACGGGGTACTCACCCCTCCACTTT. J is TRBJ1-6 and V is TRBV7-9, with D unresolved. Per the germline V gene, CDR1 is SEHNR and CDR2 is FQNEAQ (reference sequence). V gave up 1 base and J gave up 10 bases, with 14 bases separating them. CDR3 length: 15 residues.

The gene calls are TRBV18 and TRBJ1-5; D gene unclear. The germline V gene encodes CDR1 KGHSH and CDR2 LQKENI. Trimming removed 2 bases from V and 3 bases from J, with 8 bases in between. This CDR3 contains 14 residues. The CDR3 reads CASSPRQDNQPQHF. The DNA of the CDR3 is TGTGCCAGCTCACCAAGACAAGACAATCAGCCCCAGCATTTT.

The rearrangement links TRBV6-2 or TRBV6-3 to TRBJ2-5, with D uncertain. The germline V and J ends were trimmed by 3 bases and 5 bases, with 4 bases remaining between them. Germline CDR1 reads MNHEY; CDR2 reads SVGEGT. The CDR3 loop spans 11 amino acids. CDR3 DNA sequence: TGTGCCAGCAGTTATGGCGAGACCCAGTACTTC. As protein: CASSYGETQYF.

This rearrangement joins TRBV6-5 to TRBJ1-3; possible D gene TRBD1, 5 bases. CDR1 is MNHEY, CDR2 SVGAGI, per germline. The length of the CDR3 is 14 residues. V was pared by 6 bases and J by 0 bases, with 9 bases between. The chain's CDR3 is CASRQESSGNTIYF. The CDR3 DNA reads TGTGCCAGCAGACAGGAGAGCTCTGGAAACACCATATATTTT.

This clone was seen once. V is TRBV30 and J is TRBJ1-3; D might be TRBD1 (6 bases). CDR1 and CDR2 from the germline V gene are GTSNPN and SVGIG (reference sequence). The length of the CDR3 is 15 residues. With 3 bases removed from V and 0 bases from J, the gap between germline ends came to 12 bases. CDR3 in DNA: TGTGCCTGGAGAAGAGGACAGAGCTCTGGAAACACCATATATTTT. Translating gives CAWRRGQSSGNTIYF.

The chain is built from TRBV9 and TRBJ1-1, with D tentatively TRBD1 (5 bases). Germline V gives CDR1 SGDLS, CDR2 YYNGEE. There are 15 residues in the CDR3. V gave up 7 bases and J gave up 3 bases, with 19 bases separating them. CDR3 amino acids: CASERRQGRDTEAFF. The CDR3 bases are TGTGCCAGCGAGAGGCGTCAGGGAAGGGACACTGAAGCTTTCTTT.

The chain uses TRBV5-1 and TRBJ2-7, with 8 bases lining up with TRBD1. Germline assignment: CDR1 SGHRS and CDR2 YFSETQ. With 3 bases clipped from V and 5 bases from J, the junction kept 13 bases outside the gene matches. There are 16 residues in the CDR3. CDR3 sequence reads: CASSSEARGRVDEQYF. The CDR3 coding sequence is TGCGCCAGCAGCTCAGAAGCCAGGGGGCGGGTGGACGAGCAGTACTTC.

J is TRBJ2-7 and V is TRBV21-1; the table assigns TRBD1, which was not confirmed against the DNA. TRBV21-1 is assigned pseudogene status. This CDR3 contains 15 residues. In DNA, the CDR3 is TGTGCCAGCAGCAAGCACCGGGACAGTATCTACGAGCAGTACTTC. Translated, it gives CASSKHRDSIYEQYF.

This chain links TRBV4-1 with TRBJ1-1, with unresolved D. Trimming cost V 0 bases and J 5 bases, with 16 bases left between them. The V gene's germline CDR1 is MGHRA and CDR2 YSYEKL. CDR3 length equals 16 residues. The CDR3 loop is CASSQDTPSLATEAFF. In DNA form, the CDR3 reads TGCGCCAGCAGCCAAGACACACCTTCCTTAGCGACTGAAGCTTTCTTT.

This clone was detected a few times. The gene calls are TRBV5-6 and TRBJ2-7; possible D gene TRBD2, 5 bases. The V and J ends lost 4 bases and 6 bases respectively, with 11 bases between them. Germline lookup yields CDR1 SGHDT and CDR2 YYEEEE. The CDR3 has 12 residues. The CDR3 reads CASSPGVSEQYF. The DNA for the CDR3 is TGTGCCAGCAGCCCCGGGGTCTCCGAGCAGTACTTC.

CDR3 DNA sequence: TGTGCCAGCTCACCCCCGGGGACATCGGACAATCAGCCCCAGCATTTT. It encodes CASSPPGTSDNQPQHF. The J gene is TRBJ1-5, the V gene TRBV18, with D tentatively TRBD1 (6 bases). Trimming took 3 bases from V and 3 from J, leaving 15 bases between them. This CDR3 spans 16 amino acids. Per germline, CDR1 KGHSH and CDR2 LQKENI.

The CDR3 DNA follows: TGTGCCAGCAGCACTAGCGGGGGGAGCTCCTACAATGAGCAGTTCTTC. As protein: CASSTSGGSSYNEQFF. V usage is TRBV7-9 and J usage is TRBJ2-1; 12 nucleotides match TRBD2. This CDR3 contains 16 residues. The ends lost 5 bases at V and 0 bases at J; junction bases unmatched: 2. The germline V gene has CDR1 SEHNR and CDR2 FQNEAQ (reference sequence).

The J gene is TRBJ1-2, the V gene TRBV11-2, with 7 bases matching TRBD1. CDR3 length: 13 amino acids. J was trimmed by 6 bases and V by 6 bases; bases with no gene match: 7. From germline, CDR1 is SGHAT and CDR2 FQNNGV. Written as DNA, the CDR3 is TGTGCCAGCAGATGGGGGACAGCTAATGGCTACACCTTC. This sequence encodes CASRWGTANGYTF. The full variable domain, with the rest looked up from reference TRBV11-2 and TRBJ1-2, is EAGVAQSPRYKIIEKRQSVAFWCNPISGHATLYWYQQILGQGPKLLIQFQNNGVVDDSQLPKDRFSAERLKGVDSTLKIQPAKLEDSAVYLCASRWGTANGYTFGSGTRLTVV.

The rearrangement joins TRBV5-1 to TRBJ1-2; tentatively, D is TRBD1 (6 bases). This CDR3 comprises 13 residues. The V gene lost 0 bases and the J gene lost 7 bases, with 10 bases spanning the gap. Germline loops: CDR1 SGHRS, CDR2 YFSETQ. The CDR3: CASSLGQVGGYTF. The CDR3 DNA sequence: TGCGCCAGCAGCTTGGGACAGGTCGGTGGCTACACCTTC.

This chain joins TRBV3-1 (or the pseudogene TRBV3-2) and TRBJ2-1; TRBD2 agrees at 8 bases. V lost 7 bases and J lost 2; bases outside the gene matches: 7. Looked up from germline, CDR1 is LGHDT and CDR2 is YNNKEL (reference sequence). The CDR3 contains 15 residues. The CDR3 reads CASTRRGATYNEQFF. The CDR3 bases are TGTGCCAGCACAAGGCGGGGGGCCACCTACAATGAGCAGTTCTTC.

This clone was observed a single time. The rearrangement joins TRBV19 to TRBJ1-1, with D possibly TRBD1 on 5 matching bases. Trimming removed 3 bases at V and 1 base at J, with 9 bases between. The CDR3 is made up of 14 amino acids. Germline-derived CDR1 and CDR2 are LNHDA and SQIVND (reference sequence). The CDR3 bases are TGTGCCAGTAGTATCGGGGGGTGGAACACTGAAGCTTTCTTT. Translated: CASSIGGWNTEAFF.

The chain carries TRBV7-6 and TRBJ1-6; perhaps TRBD1 as D (5 bases). The CDR3 is 16 residues long. The germline V and J ends were trimmed by 5 bases and 3 bases, with 14 bases remaining between them. Germline CDR1 and CDR2: SGHVS and FNYEAQ. CDR3 protein: CASSRGTAIYNSPLHF. CDR3 nucleotides: TGTGCCAGCAGCCGGGGGACGGCCATCTATAATTCACCCCTCCACTTT.

V is TRBV6-1 and J is TRBJ1-1; 7 bases fit TRBD1. Germline assignment: CDR1 MNHNS and CDR2 SASEGT. This CDR3 has 17 residues. J was trimmed by 7 bases and V by 4 bases; bases with no gene match: 18. The chain's CDR3 is CASSVTGTALFVNEAFF. CDR3 nucleotide sequence: TGTGCCAGCAGTGTTACCGGGACAGCCCTTTTTGTTAATGAAGCTTTCTTT.

The chain recombines TRBV9 with TRBJ1-1, with D perhaps TRBD1 (5 bases). Trimming pared 3 bases from V and 4 bases from J, leaving 10 bases between. Germline V gene data show CDR1 as SGDLS and CDR2 as YYNGEE. CDR3 size: 13 residues. The CDR3 region has the DNA TGTGCCAGCAGCGCCGGGGGGAGCACTGAAGCTTTCTTT. Amino acids: CASSAGGSTEAFF.

The CDR3, as DNA: TGTGCCAGCACCTCCACTAGCGGGGGCGGCACAGATACGCAGTATTTT. Translating it yields CASTSTSGGGTDTQYF. J is TRBJ2-3 and V is TRBV27; 11 bases match TRBD2. The CDR3 is 16 residues long. Per the germline V gene, CDR1 is MNHEY and CDR2 is SMNVEV (reference sequence). The J segment lost 1 base and the V segment lost 7 bases, leaving 7 bases of the junction unmatched.

The rearrangement links TRBV6-1 to TRBJ2-2; TRBD1 matches at 8 bases. Germline assignment: CDR1 MNHNS and CDR2 SASEGT. The V gene end was trimmed by 4 bases and the J gene end by 5 bases; junction bases not matched to a gene: 12. The CDR3 extends over 17 amino acids. CDR3 region: CASSGLTGVHQTGELFF. Written as DNA, the CDR3 is TGTGCCAGCAGTGGCCTGACAGGGGTTCACCAGACCGGGGAGCTGTTTTTT.

The rearrangement uses TRBV6-5 and TRBJ1-6; TRBD1 is a possible D gene (5 bases). The CDR3 totals 15 residues. V was pared by 3 bases and J by 7 bases, with 13 bases between. CDR1 is MNHEY, CDR2 SVGAGI, per germline. The CDR3 nucleotides read TGTGCCAGCAGTTATGTCGGAGGGGTCAATTCACCCCTCCACTTT. Its protein is CASSYVGGVNSPLHF.

The chain recombines TRBV7-9 with TRBJ2-2; 11 nucleotides match TRBD2. The V gene's germline CDR1 is SEHNR and CDR2 FQNEAQ (reference sequence). The length of the CDR3 is 18 residues. J lost 5 bases, V lost 3 bases, and 11 bases had no gene match. The CDR3 DNA reads TGTGCCAGCAGCTTCCCTGACGAACTAGCGGGGGAGACCGGGGAGCTGTTTTTT. It specifies CASSFPDELAGETGELFF.

The chain is built from TRBV18 and TRBJ1-5; 7 positions agree with TRBD1. V shed 4 bases and J 4 bases; nucleotides not matched to a gene: 4. The CDR3 runs 14 residues. Germline assignment: CDR1 KGHSH and CDR2 LQKENI. The CDR3 loop reads CASSQGASNQPQHF. For the CDR3, the DNA is TGTGCCAGCTCACAGGGGGCGTCGAATCAGCCCCAGCATTTT. Full variable domain (rest looked up from reference TRBV18 and TRBJ1-5): NAGVMQNPRHLVRRRGQEARLRCSPMKGHSHVYWYRQLPEEGLKFMVYLQKENIIDESGMPKERFSAEFPKEGPSILRIQQVVRGDSAAYFCASSQGASNQPQHFGDGTRLSIL.

This chain links TRBV5-4 with TRBJ1-2, with 11 nucleotides matching TRBD1. V was clipped by 4 bases and J by 5 bases; unmatched bases: 7. The CDR3 length is 15 residues. Per germline, CDR1 SGHNT and CDR2 YYREEE (reference sequence). The CDR3 nucleotides are TGTGCCAGCAGCGATCGGGACAGGGGGAGGTATGGCTACACCTTC. This sequence encodes CASSDRDRGRYGYTF.

The V gene is TRBV7-2, the J gene TRBJ1-2, with D unresolved. The CDR3 contains 11 residues. CDR1 and CDR2 from the germline V gene are SGHTA and FQGNSA. Trimming cost V 5 bases and J 8 bases, with 9 bases left between them. DNA for the CDR3: TGTGCCAGCAGCCGATTAGTGGGCTACACCTTC. This gives the protein CASSRLVGYTF.